This T cell receptor (beta chain) was retrieved from a study of blood T cells in healthy people across ages. Next came a second PCR, run for about 7 to 12 cycles, which used a sample-barcoded 5' primer along with a J-beta primer mix. TCRdb independently ran MiXCR on the 5' RACE reads; one entry per CDR3 protein. The sample contains about 930,000 distinct CDR3 sequences, 25% to 30% of which appear only once. V lost 3 bases to trimming and J lost 0 bases; unmatched junction nucleotides: 4. Per germline, CDR1 SGDLS and CDR2 YYNGEE. The CDR3 totals 15 residues. A further study also used this sample, focusing on T cells of mothers and their children. Per that paper: It was found that thymic selection shapes TCR recombination output similarly in related and unrelated pairs.

Sequencing was performed on blood. This sequence joins TRBV9 and TRBJ1-1; the match to TRBD1 covers 8 bases. The sequence was obtained from a woman between 40 and 50 years old in good health. CDR3 DNA sequence: TGTGCCAGCAGCGGCGGGACAGGAATGAACACTGAAGCTTTCTTT. Translating it yields CASSGGTGMNTEAFF.